The source of this T cell receptor (beta chain) is a study of T-cell memory formation after mild COVID-19. The V end was cut by 1 base, the J end by 5 bases, with 9 bases between. The CDR3 has 13 residues. Germline lookup yields CDR1 SGHKS and CDR2 YYEKEE (reference sequence). Study conclusions and caveats: Memory sampled before infection contained some responding clones, suggesting cross-reactive memory joined. Those CD4+ clones that contracted were mainly in CM and EM (CD8+ ones in EMRA).

This clonotype was seen repeatedly, ten times or more. What it recognizes is unknown. TCR alpha and TCR beta cDNA libraries carrying sample barcodes and UMIs came from 5'RACE with constant-segment primers. Via MiXCR, TCRdb re-called the 5' RACE reads, giving one row per CDR3 protein. The sample has approximately 290,000 distinct CDR3 sequences, roughly 19% seen once. Sequencing input: PBMCs or a T cell subset sorted from them (not recorded which). This sequence originates from a man between 18 and 35 years old who had mild COVID-19 (a few samples of this study predate the infection). Cell type and time point are not known. This sequence joins TRBV5-5 and TRBJ2-5, with D perhaps TRBD2 (6 bases). CDR3 protein: CASSLPGEETQYF. CDR3 DNA sequence: TGTGCCAGCAGCTTGCCGGGGGAGGAGACCCAGTACTTC.